The entry below describes one T cell receptor beta chain. Its antigen is undetermined. The data were taken from a study of OX40 agonist ivuxolimab in advanced cancers. Looking at the study overall: Earlier anti-PD-1, anti-PD-L1 or anti-CTLA-4 therapy was permitted; over 35% had received some. General observations from the study: Clones of CD4+ and CD8+ blood T cells grew by week 6 at doses of 0.1 to 3.0 mg/kg. Normalized T-cell clonal expansion was also low in a subset of nonresponders. The average count of expanded clones was higher among CD8+ T cells than among CD4+.

After removal of 5 bases from V and 2 bases from J, the junction contained 9 bases not matched to a gene. The CDR3 extends over 15 amino acids. From germline, CDR1 is MDHEN and CDR2 SYDVKM. The table came from immunoSEQ multiplex PCR; TCRdb's copy has only in-frame clones and leaves some out. The sample has roughly 5,200 clones; roughly 64% are singletons. This receptor was obtained from an adult with an advanced solid tumor such as melanoma, head and neck, liver or kidney cancer. The material sequenced was CD4+ or CD8+ T cells sorted from blood, taken in a trial of the OX40 agonist ivuxolimab. The chain combines TRBV28 with TRBJ2-7; TRBD2 aligns across 7 bases. The CDR3 nucleotides read TGTGCCAGCAGTCCCGCCGGGACTAACGCCTACGAGCAGTACTTC. This codes for CASSPAGTNAYEQYF.